The 26 T cell receptor beta chains in this list originate from one sample, sequenced in a study of CD8 T cells in ankylosing spondylitis. MiXCR was run by TCRdb on the 5' RACE reads, yielding one entry per CDR3 protein. The sample has 130,000 or so distinct CDR3 sequences; over 6.5% are singletons. Input material: blood, either unsorted or a sorted T cell fraction (not recorded which). All receptors derive from a male donor with ankylosing spondylitis or in good health (not recorded which).

This clonotype was counted ten times or more. J is TRBJ2-1 and V is TRBV5-1; no clear D gene. V was cut by 4 bases and J by 0 bases, with 14 bases left in between. There are 16 residues in the CDR3. The germline CDR1 and CDR2 sequences are SGHRS and YFSETQ. The CDR3 spells CASSLLGPSSYNEQFF. CDR3 nucleotides: TGCGCCAGCAGCCTCCTTGGTCCCAGCTCCTACAATGAGCAGTTCTTC.

The table lists this clonotype with many counts. This chain's CDR3 is CASSRGQPLSSPLHF. The CDR3 region has the DNA TGTGCCAGCAGCCGGGGACAGCCTTTGAGTTCACCCCTCCACTTT. The genes are TRBV12-3 or TRBV12-4 and TRBJ1-6; TRBD1 agrees at 7 bases. This CDR3 has 15 residues. Losses at the gene ends were 6 bases for V and 9 bases for J; bases not matched to a gene: 11.

This clonotype was seen many times. This sequence joins TRBV7-9 and TRBJ1-1, with 12 positions matching TRBD1. The CDR3 contains 17 residues. From germline, CDR1 is SEHNR and CDR2 FQNEAQ (reference sequence). The V gene end was trimmed by 5 bases and the J gene end by 0 bases; junction bases not matched to a gene: 7. The CDR3 region has the DNA TGTGCCAGCAGCCAAGGGACAGGGGGCGCGTTGAACACTGAAGCTTTCTTT. Translation: CASSQGTGGALNTEAFF. The entire variable domain, with the rest obtained from reference TRBV7-9 and TRBJ1-1, is as follows: DTGVSQNPRHKITKRGQNVTFRCDPISEHNRLYWYRQTLGQGPEFLTYFQNEAQLEKSRLLSDRFSAERPKGSFSTLEIQRTEQGDSAMYLCASSQGTGGALNTEAFFGQGTRLTVV.

This clonotype was observed many times. The chain links TRBV29-1 to TRBJ2-1; 7 nucleotides align to TRBD2. The CDR3 loop spans 14 amino acids. Germline V gene lookup returns CDR1 SQVTM and CDR2 ANQGSEA. The J segment lost 8 bases and the V segment lost 7 bases, leaving 14 bases of the junction unmatched. CDR3 sequence (DNA): TGCAGCGAGCGGGGTCCTAGGTGGAGCGATGAGCAGTTCTTC. It specifies CSERGPRWSDEQFF.

This clonotype occurred many times. The J gene is TRBJ2-3, the V gene TRBV15, with 11 bases that match TRBD2. CDR1 and CDR2 from the germline V gene are LNHNV and YYDKDF (reference sequence). The CDR3 consists of 17 residues. With V trimmed by 1 base and J by 5 bases, 8 bases remained unmatched. The CDR3 reads CATSRGTSGRPGDTQYF. CDR3 sequence (DNA): TGTGCCACCAGCAGAGGGACTAGCGGGCGCCCCGGAGATACGCAGTATTTT.

This clonotype was seen once. This could be a read error, since a much larger clone is one nucleotide away. The chain's CDR3 is CASSEGQGTMRLVF. CDR3 nucleotides: TGTGCCAGCAGTGAAGGTCAGGGGACCATGAGACTGGTTTTT. V is TRBV6-1 and J is TRBJ2-2, with D possibly TRBD1 on 6 matching bases. Per the germline V gene, CDR1 is MNHNS and CDR2 is SASEGT. There are 14 residues in the CDR3.

The V gene is TRBV30, the J gene TRBJ2-3; no definite D call. Germline CDR1 reads GTSNPN; CDR2 reads SVGIG (reference sequence). This CDR3 region has 14 residues. Trimming took 0 bases from V and 4 from J, leaving 11 bases between them. The CDR3, as DNA: TGTGCCTGGAGTGTGGGTGGAAGGGCAGATACGCAGTATTTT. It yields the protein CAWSVGGRADTQYF. Supplemented by reference TRBV30 and TRBJ2-3, the full variable domain reads SQTIHQWPATLVQPVGSPLSLECTVEGTSNPNLYWYRQAAGRGLQLLFYSVGIGQISSEVPQNLSASRPQDRQFILSSKKLLLSDSGFYLCAWSVGGRADTQYFGPGTRLTVL.

Ten or more counts support this clonotype. The CDR3 protein is CASSPVGRATGELFF. CDR3 nucleotides: TGTGCCAGCAGTCCGGTCGGGAGGGCCACCGGGGAGCTGTTTTTT. The chain is built from TRBV6-1 and TRBJ2-2; 8 positions agree with TRBD2. CDR1 is MNHNS, CDR2 SASEGT, per germline. The CDR3 runs to 15 residues. Trimming cost V 5 bases and J 4 bases; bases outside gene matches: 6.

This clonotype was seen repeatedly, ten times or more. The chain recombines TRBV12-3 or TRBV12-4 with TRBJ2-6; D is unclear. The CDR3 loop spans 15 amino acids. V dropped 1 base and J dropped 0 bases, with 4 bases sitting between them. For the CDR3, the DNA is TGTGCCAGCAGTTTAGGGGGCTCTGGGGCCAACGTCCTGACTTTC. It is translated as CASSLGGSGANVLTF.

This clonotype was picked up many times. In nucleotides, the CDR3 is TGCAGAGCGGACAGAGCGGGAGTGGGGGAGACCCAGTACTTC. Its translation is CRADRAGVGETQYF. The genes are TRBV20-1 and TRBJ2-5; TRBD2 aligns across 8 bases. This CDR3 contains 14 residues. CDR1 is DFQATT and CDR2 is SNEGSKA in the germline V gene (reference sequence).

At least ten counts were recorded for this clonotype. This chain joins TRBV29-1 and TRBJ1-5; no definite D call. CDR3 size: 13 residues. V gave up 0 bases and J gave up 4 bases, with 7 bases separating them. Germline V CDR1 and CDR2: SQVTM, ANQGSEA. The CDR3 DNA follows: TGCAGCGTTGAAGATGGGTCGAATCAGCCCCAGCATTTT. Residues: CSVEDGSNQPQHF.

The table lists this clonotype with many counts. This rearrangement joins TRBV5-1 to TRBJ2-3; D tentatively fits TRBD1 or TRBD2 (5 bases each). Trimming left V 1 base short and J 4 bases short, with 22 bases between. CDR3 length: 18 amino acids. Germline V CDR1 and CDR2: SGHRS, YFSETQ. The CDR3: CASSLPSTGDLGADTQYF. The CDR3 DNA reads as TGCGCCAGCAGCTTGCCCTCCACCGGGGACCTCGGGGCAGATACGCAGTATTTT.

This clonotype came up many times. The genes are TRBV20-1 and TRBJ2-3; D perhaps matches TRBD1 (5 bases). V shed 6 bases and J shed 3 bases, with 16 bases lying between them. The CDR3 extends over 14 amino acids. Germline assignment: CDR1 DFQATT and CDR2 SNEGSKA (reference sequence). The DNA of the CDR3 is TGCAGTGCATCAGGCAGGGTGTGGACAGATACGCAGTATTTT. Protein: CSASGRVWTDTQYF.

This clonotype was observed many times. The chain uses TRBV7-8 and TRBJ2-2; D is unresolved. Germline lookup yields CDR1 SGHVS and CDR2 FQNEAQ. The CDR3 is made up of 12 amino acids. V was pared by 1 base and J by 10 bases, with 7 bases between. The CDR3 protein is CASSLVGKELFF. CDR3 DNA: TGTGCCAGCAGCTTAGTAGGGAAGGAGCTGTTTTTT.

In its sample, this clonotype was seen many times. The V and J genes are TRBV7-2 and TRBJ1-3, with TRBD1 as a possible D gene (5 bases). The CDR3 spans 14 residues. Germline assignment: CDR1 SGHTA and CDR2 FQGNSA. V lost 0 bases to trimming and J lost 2 bases, with 5 bases between them. The CDR3 DNA follows: TGTGCCAGCAGCTTAGCAGGGGCTGGAAACACCATATATTTT. Its translation is CASSLAGAGNTIYF.

This clonotype was detected ten times or more. The rearrangement uses TRBV5-1 and TRBJ2-3; perhaps TRBD2 as D (5 bases). CDR1 and CDR2 from the germline V gene are SGHRS and YFSETQ. V was shortened by 1 base and J by 0 bases, with 9 bases between the two germline ends. This CDR3 contains 15 residues. The CDR3 DNA follows: TGCGCCAGCAGCTTGCAAGCGGAGAGCACAGATACGCAGTATTTT. Amino acid sequence: CASSLQAESTDTQYF.

This clonotype was recorded at least ten times. The DNA for the CDR3 is TGTGCCAGCAGTGATCCGGGAGGTCGTAACGAGCAGTACTTC. As protein: CASSDPGGRNEQYF. The chain joins TRBV2 to TRBJ2-7, with 7 bases fitting TRBD2. The CDR3 extends over 14 amino acids. V lost 3 bases, J lost 5 bases, and 7 bases stayed unmatched. CDR1 is SNHLY, CDR2 FYNNEI, per germline.

At least ten counts were recorded for this clonotype. The chain recombines TRBV10-3 with TRBJ1-2, with D possibly being TRBD1 (6 bases). V was trimmed by 8 bases and J by 2 bases, leaving 15 bases between them. The CDR3 covers 14 residues. The germline CDR1 and CDR2 sequences are ENHRY and SYGVKD. The CDR3 reads CAIRGQGTNYGYTF. Written as DNA, the CDR3 is TGTGCCATCCGGGGTCAGGGGACCAACTATGGCTACACCTTC.

Ten or more counts support this clonotype. CDR3 nucleotide sequence: TGTGCCAGCAGCGCCCTAGCGGGAGGGCGGGATACGCAGTATTTT. Its protein product is CASSALAGGRDTQYF. The rearrangement joins TRBV7-2 to TRBJ2-3, with 12 bases lining up with TRBD2. Per the germline V gene, CDR1 is SGHTA and CDR2 is FQGNSA. V gave up 5 bases and J gave up 6 bases; unmatched junction bases: 6. This CDR3 is 15 amino acids long.

This clonotype was observed at least ten times. This sequence joins TRBV5-1 and TRBJ2-5; unclear D gene. V dropped 7 bases and J dropped 8 bases, with 12 bases sitting between them. From germline, CDR1 is SGHRS and CDR2 YFSETQ. CDR3 length: 11 amino acids. CDR3 residues: CASGPWETQYF. The DNA for the CDR3 is TGCGCCAGCGGCCCGTGGGAAACCCAGTACTTC.

This clonotype was counted at least ten times. The chain uses TRBV7-3 and TRBJ1-6, with D possibly being TRBD1 (5 bases). The CDR3 has 14 residues. The germline V and J ends were trimmed by 2 bases and 5 bases, with 7 bases remaining between them. Germline lookup yields CDR1 SGHTA and CDR2 FQGTGA. This CDR3 reads CASSLRQNNSPLHF. DNA for the CDR3: TGTGCCAGCAGCTTACGACAGAATAATTCACCCCTCCACTTT.

This clonotype was seen at least ten times. This chain connects TRBV5-1 to TRBJ1-1; no firm D call. The CDR3 is 14 residues long. Deletions cut 0 bases from V and 2 bases from J, with 8 bases between. Looked up from germline, CDR1 is SGHRS and CDR2 is YFSETQ. The CDR3 region is CASSLAQANTEAFF. In DNA form, the CDR3 reads TGCGCCAGCAGCTTGGCCCAGGCAAACACTGAAGCTTTCTTT. Supplemented by reference TRBV5-1 and TRBJ1-1, the full variable domain reads KAGVTQTPRYLIKTRGQQVTLSCSPISGHRSVSWYQQTPGQGLQFLFEYFSETQRNKGNFPGRFSGRQFSNSRSEMNVSTLELGDSALYLCASSLAQANTEAFFGQGTRLTVV.

This clonotype was counted at least ten times. The V gene is TRBV20-1, the J gene TRBJ2-7; 7 bases align to TRBD2. The V segment lost 8 bases and the J segment 5 bases; nucleotides outside the gene matches: 12. Germline V gene sequence: CDR1 DFQATT, CDR2 SNEGSKA (reference sequence). The CDR3 has 13 residues. The CDR3 here is CSTPGRGSHEQYF. The CDR3 nucleotides read TGCAGTACGCCTGGGCGGGGGTCTCACGAGCAGTACTTC.

This clonotype was found many times. The V gene is TRBV28, the J gene TRBJ1-4, with D maybe TRBD1 (5 bases). Germline CDR1 and CDR2: MDHEN and SYDVKM. This CDR3 is built from 16 residues. The germline V and J ends were trimmed by 6 bases and 0 bases, with 14 bases remaining between them. This CDR3 is CASSPRRTTTNEKLFF. In nucleotides, the CDR3 is TGTGCCAGCAGCCCAAGACGGACAACAACTAATGAAAAACTGTTTTTT.

This clonotype was observed many times. The chain combines TRBV4-1 with TRBJ2-2; possible D gene TRBD2, 6 bases. There are 15 residues in the CDR3. V was shortened by 4 bases and J by 0 bases, with 9 bases between the two germline ends. Germline CDR1 and CDR2: MGHRA and YSYEKL. The DNA for the CDR3 is TGCGCCAGCAGCCCGGGAGCGGCGAACACCGGGGAGCTGTTTTTT. Its protein is CASSPGAANTGELFF.

This clonotype has a count of ten or more. V and J are TRBV10-3 and TRBJ2-1, with TRBD2 identical over 15 bases. The CDR3 is 16 residues long. J lost 6 bases, V lost 4 bases, and 4 bases had no gene match. Germline V lookup: CDR1 ENHRY, CDR2 SYGVKD. In DNA form, the CDR3 reads TGTGCCATCAGTGGGGGACTAGCGGGGGGACTCAATGAGCAGTTCTTC. Translating gives CAISGGLAGGLNEQFF.